A single sample gave rise to the 26 T cell receptor beta chains below, sequenced in a study of cytomegalovirus exposure and HLA in healthy donors. The PCR contained 60 Vbeta and 13 Jbeta primers. Using immunoSEQ multiplex PCR, the repertoire was profiled, and TCRdb retains in-frame clones only, with some absent. The table includes 90,000 to 120,000 clones, more than 70% detected once. Sequencing was carried out using PBMCs. The receptors were gathered from a man aged 25 to 40 in good health and CMV-seronegative.

This clone has a single count. The J gene is TRBJ2-7, the V gene TRBV4-2; no clear D. The CDR3 runs to 13 residues. The germline V and J ends were trimmed by 0 bases and 7 bases, with 10 bases remaining between them. Germline lookup yields CDR1 LGHNA and CDR2 YNFKEQ. The CDR3 nucleotides read TGTGCCAGCAGCCAAGATTCCCGAGAAGAGCAGTACTTC. Translating it yields CASSQDSREEQYF.

The chain combines TRBV19 with TRBJ2-4; no clear D gene. This CDR3 has 14 amino acids. In germline, CDR1 is LNHDA, CDR2 SQIVND (reference sequence). Trimming cost V 3 bases and J 4 bases, with 10 bases left between them. CDR3 sequence (DNA): TGTGCCAGTAGTATGAACGGCGGAAAAAACATTCAGTACTTC. This translates into CASSMNGGKNIQYF.

This clone occurred once. This CDR3 reads CASSESTEETQYF. CDR3 coding DNA: TGTGCCAGCAGTGAAAGTACGGAAGAGACCCAGTACTTC. The genes are TRBV2 and TRBJ2-5; D uncertain. Germline lookup yields CDR1 SNHLY and CDR2 FYNNEI. The V end lost 2 bases, the J end lost 3 bases, and 7 bases lay between the germline ends. The CDR3 spans 13 residues.

The rearrangement uses TRBV18 and TRBJ1-1; 9 bases agree with TRBD1. Germline trimming cut 3 bases from V and 0 bases from J; bases unmatched to any gene: 5. This CDR3 spans 16 amino acids. Germline lookup yields CDR1 KGHSH and CDR2 LQKENI. CDR3 sequence (DNA): TGTGCCAGCTCACCCCGGGACAGGGTTATGAACACTGAAGCTTTCTTT. The encoded protein is CASSPRDRVMNTEAFF. The full variable domain, its missing parts supplied by reference TRBV18 and TRBJ1-1, is NAGVMQNPRHLVRRRGQEARLRCSPMKGHSHVYWYRQLPEEGLKFMVYLQKENIIDESGMPKERFSAEFPKEGPSILRIQQVVRGDSAAYFCASSPRDRVMNTEAFFGQGTRLTVV.

This clone was observed a single time. The sample contains more than one DNA sequence encoding this CDR3. The rearrangement joins TRBV5-1 to TRBJ2-2; D may be TRBD1 (6 bases). This CDR3 has 15 amino acids. In germline, CDR1 is SGHRS, CDR2 YFSETQ. Trimming left V 0 bases short and J 2 bases short, with 8 bases between. The CDR3 region is CASSLAGTNTGELFF. The CDR3 DNA follows: TGCGCCAGCAGCTTGGCAGGGACAAACACCGGGGAGCTGTTTTTT.

V and J are TRBV2 and TRBJ1-2; tentative D call: TRBD1 (5 bases). Germline assignment: CDR1 SNHLY and CDR2 FYNNEI. CDR3 length: 15 residues. V lost 5 bases to trimming and J lost 7 bases, with 20 bases between them. The CDR3 loop is CASSPEATATIGYTF. Written as DNA, the CDR3 is TGTGCCAGCAGTCCCGAAGCGACAGCAACCATTGGCTACACCTTC.

For the CDR3, the DNA is TGTGCCAGTACCACCCTGCGGGACGGGAATCAGCCCCAGCATTTT. Its protein is CASTTLRDGNQPQHF. This chain links TRBV19 with TRBJ1-5, with D possibly matching TRBD1 (5 bases). Trimming cost V 7 bases and J 4 bases, with 17 bases left between them. This CDR3 is built from 15 residues. Germline CDR1 and CDR2: LNHDA and SQIVND (reference sequence).

Worth noting for this clone: This specimen includes other DNA sequences encoding the same CDR3. V is TRBV28 and J is TRBJ1-2; 7 bases fit TRBD1. Germline V gene sequence: CDR1 MDHEN, CDR2 SYDVKM. There are 14 residues in the CDR3. The V segment lost 6 bases and the J segment 4 bases; nucleotides outside the gene matches: 8. The CDR3 reads CASSLAGQPYGYTF. In nucleotides, the CDR3 is TGTGCCAGCAGCTTAGCGGGACAGCCCTATGGCTACACCTTC.

This clone was detected many times. The rearrangement links TRBV19 to TRBJ1-4, with 8 bases aligning to TRBD1. CDR1 LNHDA and CDR2 SQIVND come from the germline V gene (reference sequence). The V gene end was trimmed by 5 bases and the J gene end by 0 bases; junction bases not matched to a gene: 5. The CDR3 has 16 residues. This chain's CDR3 is CASSPGGGSTNEKLFF. The CDR3 coding sequence is TGTGCCAGTAGTCCAGGGGGCGGGTCAACTAATGAAAAACTGTTTTTT.

The chain couples TRBV28 to TRBJ2-7; 8 bases are shared with TRBD1. V was clipped by 10 bases and J by 2 bases; unmatched bases: 10. This CDR3 is 14 amino acids long. Germline V gene sequence: CDR1 MDHEN, CDR2 SYDVKM. The CDR3 DNA reads TGTGCCACTCTCGCAGGGGGCGCCCCCTACGAGCAGTACTTC. This gives the protein CATLAGGAPYEQYF.

The chain uses TRBV27 and TRBJ2-2; 7 positions match TRBD2. The V segment lost 4 bases and the J segment 5 bases; nucleotides outside the gene matches: 1. CDR3 length: 13 amino acids. Germline V gives CDR1 MNHEY, CDR2 SMNVEV (reference sequence). This chain's CDR3 is CASSWGGTGELFF. In DNA, the CDR3 is TGTGCCAGCAGTTGGGGGGGGACCGGGGAGCTGTTTTTT.

The sample holds a few counts of this clone. The chain couples TRBV5-6 to TRBJ1-4, with D unresolved. The V end was cut by 1 base, the J end by 4 bases, with 8 bases between. Germline V gene data show CDR1 as SGHDT and CDR2 as YYEEEE. This CDR3 spans 14 amino acids. The CDR3 reads CASSLSAVNEKLFF. For the CDR3, the DNA is TGTGCCAGCAGCTTGTCTGCGGTTAATGAAAAACTGTTTTTT.

This clone was counted a few times. The chain couples TRBV28 to TRBJ2-3; the match to TRBD2 covers 7 bases. This CDR3 is 18 amino acids long. The germline V gene encodes CDR1 MDHEN and CDR2 SYDVKM. Losses at the gene ends were 3 bases for V and 4 bases for J; bases not matched to a gene: 16. CDR3 region: CASSFGEGRGPVADTQYF. In DNA, the CDR3 is TGTGCCAGCAGTTTTGGGGAGGGGCGGGGCCCCGTCGCAGATACGCAGTATTTT. Full variable domain (rest looked up from reference TRBV28 and TRBJ2-3): DVKVTQSSRYLVKRTGEKVFLECVQDMDHENMFWYRQDPGLGLRLIYFSYDVKMKEKGDIPEGYSVSREKKERFSLILESASTNQTSMYLCASSFGEGRGPVADTQYFGPGTRLTVL.

The chain joins TRBV5-8 to TRBJ1-5, with 7 bases aligning to TRBD1. With 1 base clipped from V and 0 bases from J, the junction kept 7 bases outside the gene matches. Germline lookup yields CDR1 SGHTS and CDR2 YDEGEE. This CDR3 spans 17 amino acids. The CDR3 reads CASSLKQGSYSNQPQHF. CDR3 nucleotide sequence: TGTGCCAGCAGCTTGAAACAGGGGTCGTATAGCAATCAGCCCCAGCATTTT.

This CDR3 reads CASSLEVRARSGYTF. The CDR3 DNA sequence: TGTGCCAGCAGCTTAGAGGTCAGGGCTCGAAGTGGCTACACCTTC. This chain connects TRBV7-2 to TRBJ1-2; possibly TRBD1 for D (5 bases). Trimming took off 1 base at V and 7 bases at J, with 16 bases between the two ends. The CDR3 runs 15 residues. Germline CDR1 and CDR2: SGHTA and FQGNSA.

This clone was recorded once. The chain joins TRBV30 to TRBJ1-5; the match to TRBD1 covers 8 bases. The CDR3 length is 13 residues. V trimming: 3 bases; J trimming: 7 bases; junction bases outside the gene matches: 5. The germline gives CDR1 GTSNPN, CDR2 SVGIG (reference sequence). CDR3 in DNA: TGTGCCTGGAGCCCGGACAGGGACCAGCCCCAGCATTTT. It yields the protein CAWSPDRDQPQHF.

The count of this clone is one. The rearrangement uses TRBV5-4 and TRBJ2-5; 11 bases are shared with TRBD1. Germline V gene sequence: CDR1 SGHNT, CDR2 YYREEE (reference sequence). The CDR3 spans 15 residues. Germline trimming cut 4 bases from V and 4 bases from J; bases unmatched to any gene: 6. The CDR3 sequence: CASSPGTGGRETQYF. Here the CDR3 DNA reads TGTGCCAGCAGCCCCGGGACAGGGGGGCGAGAGACCCAGTACTTC.

The genes are TRBV19 and TRBJ1-5; the D is unclear. Trimming cost V 5 bases and J 3 bases, with 11 bases left between them. This CDR3 region has 14 residues. Per germline, CDR1 LNHDA and CDR2 SQIVND (reference sequence). The CDR3 bases are TGTGCCAGTAGTGCCCAGCGATTCAATCAGCCCCAGCATTTT. It encodes CASSAQRFNQPQHF. Variable domain in full (rest from reference TRBV19 and TRBJ1-5): DGGITQSPKYLFRKEGQNVTLSCEQNLNHDAMYWYRQDPGQGLRLIYYSQIVNDFQKGDIAEGYSVSREKKESFPLTVTSAQKNPTAFYLCASSAQRFNQPQHFGDGTRLSIL.

The chain combines TRBV7-8 with TRBJ1-4, with 8 bases matching TRBD1. V trimming: 0 bases; J trimming: 6 bases; junction bases outside the gene matches: 6. CDR1 is SGHVS and CDR2 is FQNEAQ in the germline V gene. The CDR3 is 16 residues long. Here the CDR3 DNA reads TGTGCCAGCAGCTTAGCATCGGGACAGGCTTATGAAAAACTGTTTTTT. Translating gives CASSLASGQAYEKLFF.

The chain recombines TRBV29-1 with TRBJ1-1; possible D gene TRBD1, 5 bases. The CDR3 is made up of 12 amino acids. V was cut by 5 bases and J by 3 bases, with 10 bases left in between. CDR1 and CDR2 (germline): SQVTM, ANQGSEA. The CDR3 is CSVNKGYTEAFF. The CDR3 region has the DNA TGCAGCGTTAACAAGGGGTACACTGAAGCTTTCTTT.

The V call is TRBV9, the J call TRBJ1-1, with 9 bases identical to TRBD1. This CDR3 spans 17 amino acids. Germline values: CDR1 SGDLS, CDR2 YYNGEE. Trimming took 3 bases from V and 3 from J; bases not matched to a gene: 12. CDR3 in amino acids: CASSGRTGERSDTEAFF. Here the CDR3 DNA reads TGTGCCAGCAGCGGCCGGACAGGGGAGAGGTCGGACACTGAAGCTTTCTTT.

Of note for this clone: Within the sample, other DNA sequences also encode this same CDR3. J is TRBJ1-2 and V is TRBV30; a weak D match, TRBD1 (5 bases). The V gene lost 4 bases and the J gene lost 4 bases, with 19 bases spanning the gap. Looked up from germline, CDR1 is GTSNPN and CDR2 is SVGIG (reference sequence). This CDR3 is built from 15 residues. CDR3 protein: CAWTATATRIYGYTF. The CDR3 DNA is TGTGCCTGGACCGCGACAGCTACCCGAATCTATGGCTACACCTTC.

This clone was seen just once. V usage is TRBV5-1 and J usage is TRBJ1-3, with a tentative D call TRBD1 (6 bases). The CDR3 extends over 15 amino acids. CDR1 is SGHRS, CDR2 YFSETQ, per germline. V lost 3 bases and J 2 bases, leaving 12 bases between the germline ends. The CDR3 is CASSSGQRTGNTIYF. CDR3 nucleotide sequence: TGCGCCAGCAGCTCTGGACAGCGAACTGGAAACACCATATATTTT.

The rearrangement joins TRBV6-1 to TRBJ1-5; perhaps TRBD1 as D (5 bases). CDR1 is MNHNS and CDR2 is SASEGT in the germline V gene. V was cut by 5 bases and J by 0 bases, with 8 bases left in between. There are 14 residues in the CDR3. In nucleotides, the CDR3 is TGTGCCAGCAGTATCCAGGGTAGCAATCAGCCCCAGCATTTT. It specifies CASSIQGSNQPQHF.

This clone was counted a single time. A junction boundary mismatches the germline segment, possibly from a read error. This sample also contains other DNA sequences that code for the same CDR3. This chain links TRBV6-5 with TRBJ2-7, with TRBD1 as a possible D gene (6 bases). Germline loops: CDR1 MNHEY, CDR2 SVGAGI. This CDR3 spans 14 amino acids. CDR3 loop: CASREQGHSYEQYF. The CDR3 DNA reads TGCGCCAGCAGGGAACAGGGTCACTCCTACGAGCAGTACTTC.

This clone was detected a few times. The chain is built from TRBV5-4 and TRBJ2-2, with 7 bases aligning to TRBD1. The CDR3 runs 17 residues. Germline CDR1 is SGHNT and CDR2 is YYREEE (reference sequence). Trimming at V came to 4 bases and at J to 1 base, leaving 10 bases not matched to a gene. CDR3 DNA: TGTGCCAGCAGCAGTGGCCGGGACAGATTGAACACCGGGGAGCTGTTTTTT. Translating it yields CASSSGRDRLNTGELFF.